This T cell receptor beta chain comes out of a study of blood T cell repertoires in COVID-19. Between the trimmed V and J ends, which lost 0 bases and 4 bases, there was a span of 18 bases. The CDR3 contains 17 residues. Per the germline V gene, CDR1 is LGHNA and CDR2 is YNFKEQ. This table comes from immunoSEQ multiplex PCR, and its TCRdb copy is limited to in-frame clones, with some not included. In the table there are about 170,000 clones, about 86% of which are singletons. V and J are TRBV4-2 and TRBJ1-2, with D tentatively TRBD1 (5 bases). This clonotype originated in a man aged 45-65 years with active or convalescent COVID-19. Input material: peripheral blood. CDR3 bases: TGTGCCAGCAGCCAAGATATCACTGGGGGGAAAGGCTATGGCTACACCTTC. Translated: CASSQDITGGKGYGYTF.